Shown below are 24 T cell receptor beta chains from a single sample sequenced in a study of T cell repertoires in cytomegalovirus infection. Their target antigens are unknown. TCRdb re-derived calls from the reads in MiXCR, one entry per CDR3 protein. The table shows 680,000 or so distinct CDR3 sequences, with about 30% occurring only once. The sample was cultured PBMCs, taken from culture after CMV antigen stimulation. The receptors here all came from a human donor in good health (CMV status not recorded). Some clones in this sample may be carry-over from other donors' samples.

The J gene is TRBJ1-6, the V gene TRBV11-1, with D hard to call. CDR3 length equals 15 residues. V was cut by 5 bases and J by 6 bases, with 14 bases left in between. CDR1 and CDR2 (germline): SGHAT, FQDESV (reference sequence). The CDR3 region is CASSPPTKINSPLHF. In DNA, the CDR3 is TGTGCCAGCAGCCCGCCGACAAAAATTAATTCACCCCTCCACTTT.

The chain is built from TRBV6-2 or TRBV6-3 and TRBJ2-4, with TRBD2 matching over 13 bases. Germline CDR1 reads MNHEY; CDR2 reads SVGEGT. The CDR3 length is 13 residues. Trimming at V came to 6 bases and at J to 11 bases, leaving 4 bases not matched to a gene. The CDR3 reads CASSHGLAGVQYF. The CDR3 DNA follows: TGTGCCAGCAGCCACGGACTAGCGGGAGTTCAGTACTTC.

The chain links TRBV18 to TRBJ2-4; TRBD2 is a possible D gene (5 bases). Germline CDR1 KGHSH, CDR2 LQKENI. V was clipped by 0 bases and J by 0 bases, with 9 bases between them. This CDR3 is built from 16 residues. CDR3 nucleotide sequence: TGTGCCAGCTCACCACCGGACTGGTTAGCCAAAAACATTCAGTACTTC. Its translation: CASSPPDWLAKNIQYF.

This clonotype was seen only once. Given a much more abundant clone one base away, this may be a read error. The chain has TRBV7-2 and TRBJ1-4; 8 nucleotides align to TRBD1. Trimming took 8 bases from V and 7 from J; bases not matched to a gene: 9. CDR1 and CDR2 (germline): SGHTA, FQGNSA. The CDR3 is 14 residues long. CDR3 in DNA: TGTGCCAGCGGCCTCACAGGGGGGATTGAAAAACTGTTTTTT. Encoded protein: CASGLTGGIEKLFF. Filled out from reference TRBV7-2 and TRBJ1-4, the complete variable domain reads GAGVSQSPSNKVTEKGKDVELRCDPISGHTALYWYRQSLGQGLEFLIYFQGNSAPDKSGLPSDRFSAERTGGSVSTLTIQRTQQEDSAVYLCASGLTGGIEKLFFGSGTQLSVL.

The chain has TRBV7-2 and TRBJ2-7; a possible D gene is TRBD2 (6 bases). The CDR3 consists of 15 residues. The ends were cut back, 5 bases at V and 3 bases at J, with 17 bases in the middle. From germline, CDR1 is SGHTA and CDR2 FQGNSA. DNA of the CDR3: TGTGCCAGCAGCGCTTCATCGGGACTTTACTACGAGCAGTACTTC. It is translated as CASSASSGLYYEQYF.

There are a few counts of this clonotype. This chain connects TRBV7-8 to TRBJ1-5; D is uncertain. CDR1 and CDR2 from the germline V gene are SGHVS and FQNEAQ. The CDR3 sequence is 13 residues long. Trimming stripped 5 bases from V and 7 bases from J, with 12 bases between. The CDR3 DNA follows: TGTGCCAGCAGCCCAGAGATATACCAGCCCCAGCATTTT. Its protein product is CASSPEIYQPQHF.

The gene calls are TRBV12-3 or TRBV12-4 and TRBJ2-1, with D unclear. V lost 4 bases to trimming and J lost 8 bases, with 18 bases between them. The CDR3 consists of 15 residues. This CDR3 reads CASSYFATIAHEQFF. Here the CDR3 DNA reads TGTGCCAGCAGTTATTTTGCAACCATAGCCCATGAGCAGTTCTTC.

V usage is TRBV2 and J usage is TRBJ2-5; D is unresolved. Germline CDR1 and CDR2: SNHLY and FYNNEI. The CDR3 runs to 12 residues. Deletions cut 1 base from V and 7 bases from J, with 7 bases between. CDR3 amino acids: CASSEGTGTQYF. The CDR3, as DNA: TGTGCCAGCAGTGAAGGAACGGGGACCCAGTACTTC.

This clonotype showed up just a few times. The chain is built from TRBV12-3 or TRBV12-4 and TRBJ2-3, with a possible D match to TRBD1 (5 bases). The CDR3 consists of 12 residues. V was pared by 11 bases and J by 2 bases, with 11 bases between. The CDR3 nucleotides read TGTGCCTCCCTGGGGCTCACAGATACGCAGTATTTT. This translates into CASLGLTDTQYF.

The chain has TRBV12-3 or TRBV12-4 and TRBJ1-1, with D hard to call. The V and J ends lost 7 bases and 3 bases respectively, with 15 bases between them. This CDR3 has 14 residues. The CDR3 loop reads CASTNGLVDTEAFF. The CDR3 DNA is TGTGCCAGCACCAACGGGCTGGTGGACACTGAAGCTTTCTTT.

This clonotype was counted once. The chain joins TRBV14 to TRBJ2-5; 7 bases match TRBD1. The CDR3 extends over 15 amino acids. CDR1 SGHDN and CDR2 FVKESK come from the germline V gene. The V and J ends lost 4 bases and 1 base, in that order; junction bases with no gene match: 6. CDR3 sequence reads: CASSPRRGPQETQYF. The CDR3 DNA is TGTGCCAGCAGCCCCCGTAGGGGGCCCCAAGAGACCCAGTACTTC. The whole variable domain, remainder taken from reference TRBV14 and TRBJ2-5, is EAGVTQFPSHSVIEKGQTVTLRCDPISGHDNLYWYRRVMGKEIKFLLHFVKESKQDESGMPNNRFLAERTGGTYSTLKVQPAELEDSGVYFCASSPRRGPQETQYFGPGTRLLVL.

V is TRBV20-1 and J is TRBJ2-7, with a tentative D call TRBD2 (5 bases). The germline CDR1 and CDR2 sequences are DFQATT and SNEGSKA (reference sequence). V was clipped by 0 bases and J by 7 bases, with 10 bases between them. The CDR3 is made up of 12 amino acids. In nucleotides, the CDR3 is TGCAGTGCTAGAGAGGGAGCGGATGAGCAGTACTTC. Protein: CSAREGADEQYF.

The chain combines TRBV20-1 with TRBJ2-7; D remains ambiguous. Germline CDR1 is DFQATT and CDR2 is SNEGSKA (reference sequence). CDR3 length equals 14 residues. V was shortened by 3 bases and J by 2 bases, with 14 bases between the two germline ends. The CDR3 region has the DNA TGCAGTGCTAGTCACTCGGCGCCCCCCTACGAGCAGTACTTC. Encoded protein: CSASHSAPPYEQYF.

The CDR3 here is CSATPRGLNTDTQYF. CDR3 coding DNA: TGCAGTGCTACCCCCAGGGGGCTGAACACAGATACGCAGTATTTT. The rearrangement uses TRBV20-1 and TRBJ2-3, with 8 nucleotides matching TRBD1. The CDR3 is made up of 15 amino acids. V lost 4 bases and J lost 2; bases outside the gene matches: 8. CDR1 is DFQATT and CDR2 is SNEGSKA in the germline V gene (reference sequence).

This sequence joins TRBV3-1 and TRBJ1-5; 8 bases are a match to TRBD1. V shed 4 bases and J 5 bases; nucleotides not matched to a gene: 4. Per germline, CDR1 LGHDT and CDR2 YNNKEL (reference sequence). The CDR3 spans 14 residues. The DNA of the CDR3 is TGTGCCAGCAGCCCCAGGGGGCTAGATCAGCCCCAGCATTTT. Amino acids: CASSPRGLDQPQHF.

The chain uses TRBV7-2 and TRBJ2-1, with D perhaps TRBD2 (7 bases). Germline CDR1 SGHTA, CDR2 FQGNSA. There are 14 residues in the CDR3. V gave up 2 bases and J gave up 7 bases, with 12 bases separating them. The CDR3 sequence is CASSLRGGDNEQFF. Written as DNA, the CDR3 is TGTGCCAGCAGCTTAAGGGGGGGCGATAATGAGCAGTTCTTC.

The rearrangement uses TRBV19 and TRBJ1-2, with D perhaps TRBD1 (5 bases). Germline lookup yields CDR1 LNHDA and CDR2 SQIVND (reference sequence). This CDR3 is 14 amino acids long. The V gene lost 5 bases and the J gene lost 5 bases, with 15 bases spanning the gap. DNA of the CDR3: TGTGCCAGTAGTCCGACCGGGACGGAATATGGCTACACCTTC. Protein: CASSPTGTEYGYTF.

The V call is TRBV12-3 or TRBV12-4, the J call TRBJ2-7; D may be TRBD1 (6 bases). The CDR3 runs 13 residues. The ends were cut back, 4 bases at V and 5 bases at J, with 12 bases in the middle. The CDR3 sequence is CASSSTGNHEQYF. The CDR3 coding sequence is TGTGCCAGCAGTTCCACAGGGAATCACGAGCAGTACTTC.

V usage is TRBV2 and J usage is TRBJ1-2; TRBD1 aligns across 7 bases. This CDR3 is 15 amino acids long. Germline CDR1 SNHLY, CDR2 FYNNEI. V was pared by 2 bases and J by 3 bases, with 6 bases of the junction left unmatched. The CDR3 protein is CASSEPGQRDYGYTF. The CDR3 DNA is TGTGCCAGCAGTGAACCGGGACAGCGAGACTATGGCTACACCTTC.

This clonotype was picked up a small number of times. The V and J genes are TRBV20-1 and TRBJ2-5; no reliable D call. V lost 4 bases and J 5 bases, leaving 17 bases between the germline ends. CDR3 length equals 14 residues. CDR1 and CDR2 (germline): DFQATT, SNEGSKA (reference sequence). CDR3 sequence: CSAIGPTVGETQYF. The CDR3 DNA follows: TGCAGTGCTATCGGGCCCACAGTAGGGGAGACCCAGTACTTC.

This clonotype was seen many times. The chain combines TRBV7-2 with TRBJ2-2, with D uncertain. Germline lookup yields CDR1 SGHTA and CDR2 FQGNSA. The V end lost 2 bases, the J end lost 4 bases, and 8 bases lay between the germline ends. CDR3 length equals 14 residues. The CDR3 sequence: CASSLFLSTGELFF. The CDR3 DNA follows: TGTGCCAGCAGCTTATTTCTTAGCACCGGGGAGCTGTTTTTT.

The CDR3 DNA is TGCAGTGCTAGGACCCTAGCGTTTCTCAATGAGCAGTTCTTC. Its protein product is CSARTLAFLNEQFF. The chain carries TRBV20-1 and TRBJ2-1; TRBD2 might be the D (6 bases). Germline CDR1 reads DFQATT; CDR2 reads SNEGSKA (reference sequence). V was trimmed by 3 bases and J by 6 bases, leaving 15 bases between them. The CDR3 length is 14 residues.

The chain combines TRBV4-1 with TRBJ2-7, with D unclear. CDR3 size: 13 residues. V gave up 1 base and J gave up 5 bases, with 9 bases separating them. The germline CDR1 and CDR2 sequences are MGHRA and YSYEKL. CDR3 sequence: CASSQVRADEQYF. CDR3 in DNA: TGCGCCAGCAGCCAAGTTAGGGCGGACGAGCAGTACTTC.

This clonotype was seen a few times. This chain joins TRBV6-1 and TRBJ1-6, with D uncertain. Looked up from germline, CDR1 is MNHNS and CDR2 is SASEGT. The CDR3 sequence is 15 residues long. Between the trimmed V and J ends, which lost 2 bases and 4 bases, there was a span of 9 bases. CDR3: CASSELGPYNSPLHF. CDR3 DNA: TGTGCCAGCAGTGAACTCGGGCCGTATAATTCACCCCTCCACTTT.